This TCR beta chain was sequenced for a study of regulatory T cells in long-lasting Graves disease. Background on the study: Patients met the persistent Graves' disease definition after over 5 years of antithyroid drugs with positive TSH receptor antibodies. Study-level points and caveats: Fewer public clonotypes were shared by new patients (around 1,000) than by persistent patients (around 2,900). Patients with persistent disease showed a bias toward TRBV28, TRBJ1-2 and TRBJ2-5.

Combining iRepertoire HTBI primers with Arm-PCR of CDR3 regions, the authors built TCR beta libraries. In TCRdb, the multiplex PCR reads were re-called with MiXCR into one record per CDR3 protein. In the table there are about 460,000 distinct CDR3 sequences, 20% to 25% of which are singletons. The CDR3 contains 14 residues. The V and J ends lost 3 bases and 6 bases, in that order; junction bases with no gene match: 7. Per the germline V gene, CDR1 is MDHEN and CDR2 is SYDVKM. As for time point: persistent/refractory GD, antithyroid drugs over 5 years with positive TRAb. Extracted PBMC RNA gave rise to the TCR library. The guidelines of the American Thyroid Association were the basis for diagnosing Graves' disease. This clonotype was seen at least ten times. Its target is not known.

This rearrangement joins TRBV28 to TRBJ1-2, with 7 positions matching TRBD1. This specimen consisted of peripheral blood mononuclear cells (PBMCs), obtained when the disease was refractory, from a patient treated with antithyroid drugs. This TCR was sampled from a female donor with Graves disease. In DNA, the CDR3 is TGTGCCAGCAGTTTTTATGGACAGGTGAATGGCTACACCTTC. Translated: CASSFYGQVNGYTF.